Below, 24 T cell receptor beta chains from the same sample are listed, as sequenced in a study of human T cells and chemical hapten exposure. Time point noted: pre-sensitization, week 0. The treatment: therapeutic diphenylcyclopropenone sensitization with weekly scalp DPC. TCRdb reprocessed the RACE reads with MiXCR, giving one entry per CDR3 protein. In the table there are some 330,000 distinct CDR3 sequences, 5.5% of which are singletons. The starting material was whole blood, obtained in connection with sensitization to the hapten diphenylcyclopropenone (DPC). The source is a woman aged 18 to 35 with alopecia areata. Some clones in this sample may be carry-over from other donors' samples.

This clonotype showed up many times. This sequence joins TRBV4-2 and TRBJ2-1; maybe TRBD2 (6 bases). V dropped 0 bases and J dropped 6 bases, with 18 bases sitting between them. The CDR3 loop spans 17 amino acids. Germline V lookup: CDR1 LGHNA, CDR2 YNFKEQ. CDR3 in DNA: TGTGCCAGCAGCCAAGATATGGGTCGGGAGCTAACCAATGAGCAGTTCTTC. Translation gives CASSQDMGRELTNEQFF.

The chain uses TRBV10-3 and TRBJ1-2, with 7 bases that match TRBD1. Trimming cost V 8 bases and J 2 bases; bases outside gene matches: 8. Per germline, CDR1 ENHRY and CDR2 SYGVKD. The CDR3 length is 14 residues. The DNA for the CDR3 is TGTGCCATCCTAAGGGACAGTGACAACTATGGCTACACCTTC. Residues: CAILRDSDNYGYTF.

This chain joins TRBV5-1 and TRBJ2-1, with 10 bases aligning to TRBD2. Germline V gene lookup returns CDR1 SGHRS and CDR2 YFSETQ. This CDR3 is 15 amino acids long. V dropped 0 bases and J dropped 6; count of bases not matched to a gene: 3. The DNA for the CDR3 is TGCGCCAGCAGCTTGGCTATAGCGGGGGGCAATGAGCAGTTCTTC. Protein product: CASSLAIAGGNEQFF.

This clonotype was seen a single time. The chain is built from TRBV9 and TRBJ1-1, with a weak D call TRBD1 (5 bases). CDR1 is SGDLS and CDR2 is YYNGEE in the germline V gene. V shed 9 bases and J shed 2 bases, with 14 bases lying between them. The CDR3 is made up of 13 amino acids. The CDR3 DNA reads TGTGCCACTGATCTCGGGGACAACACTGAAGCTTTCTTT. Translated, it gives CATDLGDNTEAFF.

This clonotype was counted a few times. This sequence joins TRBV18 and TRBJ2-3, with TRBD1 identical over 7 bases. The germline V gene encodes CDR1 KGHSH and CDR2 LQKENI. CDR3 length equals 14 residues. With 3 bases clipped from V and 4 bases from J, the junction kept 4 bases outside the gene matches. DNA of the CDR3: TGTGCCAGCTCACCGCAACAGGGGCCAGATACGCAGTATTTT. Translation: CASSPQQGPDTQYF.

V is TRBV29-1 and J is TRBJ2-1; perhaps TRBD2 as D (5 bases). V lost 1 base and J 2 bases, leaving 6 bases between the germline ends. This CDR3 contains 13 residues. In germline, CDR1 is SQVTM, CDR2 ANQGSEA. The CDR3 spells CSVEGGTYNEQFF. The CDR3 region has the DNA TGCAGCGTTGAAGGAGGGACCTACAATGAGCAGTTCTTC.

This clonotype was counted a few times. The V gene is TRBV29-1, the J gene TRBJ2-5; no clear D gene. This CDR3 is 12 amino acids long. Germline V gene data show CDR1 as SQVTM and CDR2 as ANQGSEA. V was pared by 4 bases and J by 2 bases, with 8 bases between. DNA for the CDR3: TGCAGCGTTGCAGACCCTCAAGAGACCCAGTACTTC. Amino acids: CSVADPQETQYF.

This chain uses TRBV5-1 with TRBJ2-5; 7 nucleotides agree with TRBD1. Germline loops: CDR1 SGHRS, CDR2 YFSETQ. The V and J ends lost 5 bases and 2 bases, in that order; junction bases with no gene match: 6. CDR3 length equals 14 residues. The CDR3 sequence is CASRWTGLQETQYF. Here the CDR3 DNA reads TGCGCCAGCAGATGGACAGGTTTGCAAGAGACCCAGTACTTC. Filled out from reference TRBV5-1 and TRBJ2-5, the complete variable domain reads KAGVTQTPRYLIKTRGQQVTLSCSPISGHRSVSWYQQTPGQGLQFLFEYFSETQRNKGNFPGRFSGRQFSNSRSEMNVSTLELGDSALYLCASRWTGLQETQYFGPGTRLLVL.

This clonotype occurred many times. The gene calls are TRBV18 and TRBJ1-5; tentative D call: TRBD1 (6 bases). Germline CDR1 is KGHSH and CDR2 is LQKENI. The CDR3 is 16 residues long. Trimming removed 3 bases from V and 2 bases from J, with 14 bases in between. DNA of the CDR3: TGTGCCAGCTCACCTTCCGGACAGTCGGGCAATCAGCCCCAGCATTTT. Its protein is CASSPSGQSGNQPQHF.

This clonotype was seen a handful of times. The chain couples TRBV5-1 to TRBJ2-3, with D possibly TRBD1 on 6 matching bases. V shed 6 bases and J shed 2 bases, with 13 bases lying between them. The CDR3 totals 14 residues. CDR1 SGHRS and CDR2 YFSETQ come from the germline V gene. CDR3 loop: CASKRQVFTDTQYF. The CDR3 nucleotides read TGCGCCAGCAAGCGACAGGTATTCACAGATACGCAGTATTTT. The full variable domain, with the rest looked up from reference TRBV5-1 and TRBJ2-3, is KAGVTQTPRYLIKTRGQQVTLSCSPISGHRSVSWYQQTPGQGLQFLFEYFSETQRNKGNFPGRFSGRQFSNSRSEMNVSTLELGDSALYLCASKRQVFTDTQYFGPGTRLTVL.

The rearrangement links TRBV11-2 to TRBJ2-3, with 9 bases fitting TRBD2. Germline assignment: CDR1 SGHAT and CDR2 FQNNGV. V lost 5 bases and J lost 3; bases outside the gene matches: 6. The CDR3 contains 15 residues. The CDR3 reads CASSADLAGTDTQYF. The CDR3, as DNA: TGTGCCAGCAGCGCTGACCTAGCGGGGACAGATACGCAGTATTTT. The whole variable domain, remainder taken from reference TRBV11-2 and TRBJ2-3, is EAGVAQSPRYKIIEKRQSVAFWCNPISGHATLYWYQQILGQGPKLLIQFQNNGVVDDSQLPKDRFSAERLKGVDSTLKIQPAKLEDSAVYLCASSADLAGTDTQYFGPGTRLTVL.

The chain is built from TRBV19 and TRBJ2-1; TRBD2 matches at 12 bases. V shed 10 bases and J 1 base; nucleotides not matched to a gene: 17. The germline V gene has CDR1 LNHDA and CDR2 SQIVND (reference sequence). The CDR3 spans 19 residues. CDR3: CATGVLAGGRFSSYNEQFF. The DNA for the CDR3 is TGTGCCACGGGAGTCCTAGCGGGGGGGCGGTTTAGTTCCTACAATGAGCAGTTCTTC. The full variable domain, its missing parts supplied by reference TRBV19 and TRBJ2-1, is DGGITQSPKYLFRKEGQNVTLSCEQNLNHDAMYWYRQDPGQGLRLIYYSQIVNDFQKGDIAEGYSVSREKKESFPLTVTSAQKNPTAFYLCATGVLAGGRFSSYNEQFFGPGTRLTVL.

The chain joins TRBV21-1 to TRBJ1-2. TRBV21-1 is given as a pseudogene. The CDR3 covers 12 residues. Here the CDR3 DNA reads TGTGCCAGCAGCATTGAGGCCTATGGCTACACCTTC. This gives the protein CASSIEAYGYTF.

This clonotype has only a few counts. The V and J genes are TRBV6-1 and TRBJ1-5; D ambiguous. The CDR3 sequence is 14 residues long. The germline gives CDR1 MNHNS, CDR2 SASEGT. Trimming cost V 1 base and J 9 bases, with 13 bases left between them. CDR3 residues: CASSEVSSAGPQHF. In DNA form, the CDR3 reads TGTGCCAGCAGTGAAGTGAGCTCTGCCGGGCCCCAGCATTTT.

This clonotype has a count of ten or more. V and J are TRBV20-1 and TRBJ2-7; TRBD1 matches at 7 bases. The CDR3 covers 14 residues. Germline trimming cut 3 bases from V and 2 bases from J; bases unmatched to any gene: 7. Germline V gives CDR1 DFQATT, CDR2 SNEGSKA (reference sequence). The CDR3 nucleotides are TGCAGTGCTAGTTCCGACAGGGCAGCCTACGAGCAGTACTTC. Its translation: CSASSDRAAYEQYF.

This chain uses TRBV27 with TRBJ2-1, with TRBD2 identical over 9 bases. Germline trimming cut 5 bases from V and 7 bases from J; bases unmatched to any gene: 9. This CDR3 region has 15 residues. Germline V gene lookup returns CDR1 MNHEY and CDR2 SMNVEV (reference sequence). CDR3 bases: TGTGCCAGCAGTCGCGTTGTTAGCGGGGGTAATGAGCAGTTCTTC. Translated, it gives CASSRVVSGGNEQFF.

There are many counts of this clonotype. The chain is built from TRBV7-8 and TRBJ2-3, with 9 bases identical to TRBD1. V lost 2 bases, J lost 2 bases, and 8 bases stayed unmatched. This CDR3 is built from 17 residues. Germline values: CDR1 SGHVS, CDR2 FQNEAQ. In DNA form, the CDR3 reads TGTGCCAGCAGCTTAATAACCGGGACAGGGAACACAGATACGCAGTATTTT. This codes for CASSLITGTGNTDTQYF.

The genes are TRBV20-1 and TRBJ2-4; 8 bases map to TRBD1. This CDR3 has 12 residues. Germline trimming cut 7 bases from V and 4 bases from J; bases unmatched to any gene: 3. Germline V lookup: CDR1 DFQATT, CDR2 SNEGSKA (reference sequence). CDR3 bases: TGCAGTGTCTGGACAGGGAAAAACATTCAGTACTTC. As protein: CSVWTGKNIQYF.

The J gene is TRBJ2-1, the V gene TRBV12-3 or TRBV12-4; 9 bases align to TRBD2. Trimming removed 3 bases from V and 8 bases from J; junction bases left unmatched: 14. The CDR3 length is 17 residues. The CDR3 DNA follows: TGTGCCAGCAGTTTCCCTAGAGCGGGGGGAGGTATCCATGAGCAGTTCTTC. Translated: CASSFPRAGGGIHEQFF.

This clonotype showed up just a few times. V gene TRBV29-1 combines with J gene TRBJ1-1, with D hard to call. Germline V gene sequence: CDR1 SQVTM, CDR2 ANQGSEA. The CDR3 has 12 residues. The V end lost 7 bases, the J end lost 0 bases, and 9 bases lay between the germline ends. The CDR3 is CSGLRVNTEAFF. The CDR3 DNA reads as TGCAGCGGACTGAGAGTGAACACTGAAGCTTTCTTT. Combining the CDR3 with reference TRBV29-1 and TRBJ1-1 gives the whole variable domain SAVISQKPSRDICQRGTSLTIQCQVDSQVTMMFWYRQQPGQSLTLIATANQGSEATYESGFVIDKFPISRPNLTFSTLTVSNMSPEDSSIYLCSGLRVNTEAFFGQGTRLTVV.

This clonotype has a count of ten or more. V gene TRBV19 combines with J gene TRBJ1-2, with 9 bases matching TRBD1. This CDR3 contains 15 residues. Trimming removed 9 bases from V and 0 bases from J; junction bases left unmatched: 8. Per the germline V gene, CDR1 is LNHDA and CDR2 is SQIVND (reference sequence). The CDR3 DNA reads as TGTGCCAGCTACGACAGGGGGATTTCTAACTATGGCTACACCTTC. Its protein product is CASYDRGISNYGYTF.

V is TRBV5-1 and J is TRBJ2-5, with 9 bases lining up with TRBD1. This CDR3 region has 18 residues. V was pared by 0 bases and J by 5 bases, with 14 bases of the junction left unmatched. The germline CDR1 and CDR2 sequences are SGHRS and YFSETQ. CDR3 sequence reads: CASSLAVSWTGEDETQYF. CDR3 DNA sequence: TGCGCCAGCAGCTTGGCCGTTTCTTGGACAGGGGAAGATGAGACCCAGTACTTC.

The chain recombines TRBV6-2 or TRBV6-3 with TRBJ1-1; TRBD1 might be the D (6 bases). The V end was cut by 1 base, the J end by 4 bases, with 7 bases between. Germline CDR1 MNHEY, CDR2 SVGEGT. The CDR3 loop spans 13 amino acids. The CDR3, as DNA: TGTGCCAGCAGTTACTGGACAGTCACTGAAGCTTTCTTT. Amino acid sequence: CASSYWTVTEAFF.

The chain couples TRBV7-8 to TRBJ1-4; D is perhaps TRBD1 (6 bases). Germline loops: CDR1 SGHVS, CDR2 FQNEAQ. The CDR3 is made up of 15 amino acids. V gave up 3 bases and J gave up 8 bases, with 16 bases separating them. The CDR3 sequence is CASSFEGGLGEKLFF. Written as DNA, the CDR3 is TGTGCCAGCAGCTTTGAAGGGGGACTAGGCGAAAAACTGTTTTTT.